This TCR beta chain was captured in a study of blood T cell repertoires in COVID-19. Across the whole study: Sites across the United States, Italy and Spain contributed samples from acute and convalescent COVID-19.

TCRdb's table, derived via immunoSEQ multiplex PCR, lists solely in-frame clones and lacks some. The table lists 71,000 or so clones, around nine tenths of them singletons. V shed 4 bases and J 3 bases; nucleotides not matched to a gene: 3. The CDR3 contains 14 residues. CDR1 and CDR2 from the germline V gene are SGHRS and YFSETQ. Sequencing used peripheral blood. This chain joins TRBV5-1 and TRBJ2-1; 8 bases fit TRBD2. The sequence was collected from a young woman with acute or convalescent COVID-19. CDR3 sequence reads: CASSQSGGYNEQFF. CDR3 DNA: TGCGCCAGCAGCCAGAGCGGGGGCTACAATGAGCAGTTCTTC.